This T cell receptor beta chain stems from a study of cytomegalovirus exposure and HLA in healthy donors. Whole-study context: A prior study identified approximately 120 million unique TCR beta sequences from about 179 million T cells.

Germline CDR1 SGHAT, CDR2 FQNNGV. The CDR3 totals 14 residues. Trimming removed 8 bases at V and 7 bases at J, with 17 bases between. PCR used 60 Vbeta primers and 13 Jbeta primers. TCRdb keeps only in-frame clones here, not all; method: immunoSEQ multiplex PCR. The repertoire table contains about 200,000 clones. Turning to this clone: Its antigen remains unknown.

Study-wide results and limits: In an earlier analysis, in some 500 donors, most V segments appeared productive either ~87% or ~30% of the time. Most CMV-associated TCR beta chains appeared HLA-restricted in a later analysis. Among TCR beta chains, those listed as cytomegalovirus-associated numbered around 180.

This receptor was taken from a boy younger than 18 in good health and CMV-seronegative. The rearrangement links TRBV11-2 to TRBJ1-4, with D tentatively TRBD1 (5 bases). Material: PBMCs. CDR3 loop: CASQQTRAVEKLFF. DNA of the CDR3: TGTGCCAGCCAGCAAACCAGGGCGGTTGAAAAACTGTTTTTT.